What follows describes a single TCR beta chain. The target antigen is unknown. This entry is derived from a study of CD8+ T cells in alopecia areata. Treatment defined: oral pan-JAK inhibitor, 5-10 mg twice daily. From alopecia areata patients, lesional scalp punch biopsies and peripheral blood were collected. PBMCs served as the source from which CD4+ and CD8+ T cells were sorted. Study-wide findings and caveats: Scalp clonality and expanded CD8+ clones among the top 100 showed significant decreases with tofacitinib.

As the sequencing template, cDNA was produced by extracting RNA and reverse transcribing it. The data were produced by immunoSEQ multiplex PCR, yet TCRdb's version contains in-frame clones alone and is incomplete. The top ten hold approximately 1.3% of the sample, which has approximately 210,000 clones, roughly 70% seen once. There are 16 residues in the CDR3. CDR1 is SGHTA and CDR2 is FQGNSA in the germline V gene. V shed 6 bases and J 9 bases; nucleotides not matched to a gene: 14. The clonotype comes from a human donor with alopecia areata. This material consisted of CD4+ T cells sorted from blood, taken around week 49, from a patient treated with tofacitinib. The chain has TRBV7-2 and TRBJ1-6, with 7 bases lining up with TRBD1. The CDR3 protein is CASSSLGQARGSPLHF. The CDR3 region has the DNA TGTGCCAGCAGTTCCTTAGGACAGGCTCGTGGTTCACCCCTCCACTTT.